The next 14 T cell receptor beta chains were all read from a single sample in a study of blood T cell repertoires in COVID-19. This table comes from immunoSEQ multiplex PCR, and its TCRdb copy is limited to in-frame clones, with some not included. Here the sample spans roughly 300,000 clones, nearly 90% being singletons. Source material: PBMCs or T cells enriched from blood (not recorded which). These receptors were collected from a woman aged 25 to 39 who had recovered from COVID-19.

This clone was observed once. The gene calls are TRBV11-2 and TRBJ1-1; D uncertain. Trimming took off 1 base at V and 5 bases at J, with 8 bases between the two ends. This CDR3 spans 13 amino acids. Germline V gives CDR1 SGHAT, CDR2 FQNNGV. The CDR3 loop is CASSLGLTTEAFF. The CDR3 region has the DNA TGTGCCAGCAGCTTAGGTTTAACAACTGAAGCTTTCTTT. Variable domain in full (rest from reference TRBV11-2 and TRBJ1-1): EAGVAQSPRYKIIEKRQSVAFWCNPISGHATLYWYQQILGQGPKLLIQFQNNGVVDDSQLPKDRFSAERLKGVDSTLKIQPAKLEDSAVYLCASSLGLTTEAFFGQGTRLTVV.

V and J are TRBV9 and TRBJ2-3, with D tentatively TRBD1 (5 bases). CDR3 length: 15 residues. Trimming stripped 7 bases from V and 0 bases from J, with 15 bases between. Germline V CDR1 and CDR2: SGDLS, YYNGEE. For the CDR3, the DNA is TGTGCCAGCCCCAAGACAGCTAAAAGCACAGATACGCAGTATTTT. Amino acid sequence: CASPKTAKSTDTQYF.

This sequence joins TRBV2 and TRBJ1-6; D remains ambiguous. CDR1 and CDR2 from the germline V gene are SNHLY and FYNNEI. The CDR3 spans 14 residues. Trimming removed 3 bases from V and 9 bases from J, with 12 bases in between. The CDR3 nucleotides read TGTGCCAGCAGTGAGGAGAGAGTGGTTTCACCCCTCCACTTT. This sequence encodes CASSEERVVSPLHF. Filled out from reference TRBV2 and TRBJ1-6, the complete variable domain reads EPEVTQTPSHQVTQMGQEVILRCVPISNHLYFYWYRQILGQKVEFLVSFYNNEISEKSEIFDDQFSVERPDGSNFTLKIRSTKLEDSAMYFCASSEERVVSPLHFGNGTRLTVT.

The V gene is TRBV5-1, the J gene TRBJ1-1; 8 bases line up with TRBD1. V lost 3 bases and J lost 9; bases outside the gene matches: 10. The CDR3 loop spans 14 amino acids. Germline values: CDR1 SGHRS, CDR2 YFSETQ. Written as DNA, the CDR3 is TGCGCCAGCAGCTCGGACAGGGTCCTGCCACAAGCTTTCTTT. Its translation is CASSSDRVLPQAFF. The full variable domain, rest sourced from reference TRBV5-1 and TRBJ1-1, is KAGVTQTPRYLIKTRGQQVTLSCSPISGHRSVSWYQQTPGQGLQFLFEYFSETQRNKGNFPGRFSGRQFSNSRSEMNVSTLELGDSALYLCASSSDRVLPQAFFGQGTRLTVV.

The rearrangement uses TRBV11-2 and TRBJ2-3, with D perhaps matching TRBD2 (5 bases). V lost 5 bases to trimming and J lost 6 bases, with 9 bases between them. The germline V gene has CDR1 SGHAT and CDR2 FQNNGV. The CDR3 totals 12 residues. CDR3 coding DNA: TGTGCCAGCAGCGGACTGCAGGATACGCAGTATTTT. This encodes CASSGLQDTQYF.

This chain links TRBV7-2 with TRBJ1-5, with D unclear. Germline lookup yields CDR1 SGHTA and CDR2 FQGNSA. This CDR3 region has 14 residues. V dropped 2 bases and J dropped 3 bases, with 8 bases sitting between them. The CDR3 loop reads CASSLSGNNQPQHF. The CDR3 DNA reads as TGTGCCAGCAGCTTAAGCGGGAACAATCAGCCCCAGCATTTT.

The chain recombines TRBV29-1 with TRBJ2-7; TRBD1 matches 8 bases. CDR1 is SQVTM, CDR2 ANQGSEA, per germline. CDR3 length: 13 amino acids. The J segment lost 0 bases and the V segment lost 4 bases, leaving 2 bases of the junction unmatched. CDR3 sequence reads: CSVGDRSSYEQYF. DNA for the CDR3: TGCAGCGTTGGGGACAGGTCCTCCTACGAGCAGTACTTC.

The rearrangement links TRBV5-1 to TRBJ2-2; D not resolved. Deletions cut 0 bases from V and 5 bases from J, with 5 bases between. The germline gives CDR1 SGHRS, CDR2 YFSETQ. The CDR3 extends over 13 amino acids. The CDR3 region is CASSLGQTGELFF. In DNA, the CDR3 is TGCGCCAGCAGCTTGGGTCAGACCGGGGAGCTGTTTTTT. The complete variable domain, with remaining parts taken from reference TRBV5-1 and TRBJ2-2, reads KAGVTQTPRYLIKTRGQQVTLSCSPISGHRSVSWYQQTPGQGLQFLFEYFSETQRNKGNFPGRFSGRQFSNSRSEMNVSTLELGDSALYLCASSLGQTGELFFGEGSRLTVL.

This chain uses TRBV27 with TRBJ1-1; D perhaps matches TRBD1 (6 bases). The CDR3 contains 14 residues. The V end lost 2 bases, the J end lost 7 bases, and 14 bases lay between the germline ends. Germline CDR1 and CDR2: MNHEY and SMNVEV (reference sequence). The chain's CDR3 is CASSLTGGVGEAFF. CDR3 in DNA: TGTGCCAGCAGTTTAACTGGGGGCGTCGGTGAAGCTTTCTTT.

This rearrangement joins TRBV30 to TRBJ1-1; D is undetermined. Trimming took off 0 bases at V and 4 bases at J, with 21 bases between the two ends. The CDR3 loop spans 17 amino acids. The germline V gene encodes CDR1 GTSNPN and CDR2 SVGIG (reference sequence). CDR3: CAWSVMGPLGESTEAFF. CDR3 coding DNA: TGTGCCTGGAGTGTAATGGGTCCCCTCGGGGAATCCACTGAAGCTTTCTTT.

This chain connects TRBV19 to TRBJ1-1; TRBD1 might be the D (5 bases). With 7 bases removed from V and 0 bases from J, the gap between germline ends came to 12 bases. The CDR3 is 14 amino acids. CDR1 is LNHDA, CDR2 SQIVND, per germline (reference sequence). The CDR3 DNA follows: TGTGCCAGTAATCAGGGTCGTTTGAACACTGAAGCTTTCTTT. It encodes CASNQGRLNTEAFF.

The rearrangement uses TRBV23-1 and TRBJ2-1, with 10 bases matching TRBD1. TRBV23-1 is annotated as an ORF whose role is uncertain. The V gene end was trimmed by 4 bases and the J gene end by 0 bases; junction bases not matched to a gene: 3. The CDR3 spans 16 residues. DNA of the CDR3: TGCGCCAGCAGTCTGGGACAGGGGAGCTCCTACAATGAGCAGTTCTTC. Amino acid sequence: CASSLGQGSSYNEQFF.

The chain is built from TRBV7-9 and TRBJ1-4; 7 bases agree with TRBD1. CDR1 SEHNR and CDR2 FQNEAQ come from the germline V gene (reference sequence). There are 14 residues in the CDR3. V lost 5 bases, J lost 10 bases, and 10 bases stayed unmatched. The CDR3 sequence is CASSHLNRGGKLFF. The DNA for the CDR3 is TGTGCCAGCAGCCATCTGAACAGGGGTGGAAAACTGTTTTTT.

The gene calls are TRBV7-9 and TRBJ1-1; D is uncertain. Trimming removed 5 bases at V and 4 bases at J, with 11 bases between. The CDR3 loop spans 13 amino acids. Germline V gene lookup returns CDR1 SEHNR and CDR2 FQNEAQ (reference sequence). DNA of the CDR3: TGTGCCAGCAGCCCCGGGGAAGGCACTGAAGCTTTCTTT. This translates into CASSPGEGTEAFF.